This TCR beta chain was sequenced for a study of CD8 T cells in Susac syndrome (dated by TCRdb to about 2019). Study-level background: Repertoire sequencing was used to test whether CD8+ T cell activation and differentiation in Susac syndrome was antigen driven.

General conclusions and limits of the study: The number of individuals in the TCR sequencing and HLA analysis was acknowledged as relatively small.

Peripheral blood CD8+ and CD4+ T cells from healthy donors, Susac syndrome patients and multiple sclerosis patients were profiled by high-throughput TCR beta sequencing. The healthy donors served as controls matched for age and sex. Bulk CD8+ and CD4+ T cells were purified magnetically by negative isolation, whereas CD8+ TEMRA cells were enriched by FACS. Blood was collected in EDTA tubes and processed within 24 hours, with PBMCs isolated through density gradient centrifugation. PBMCs destined for TCR sequencing were cryopreserved in liquid nitrogen and later thawed in a 37 °C water bath. The sorted or isolated CD4+, CD8+ and CD8+ TEMRA cells reached a purity of at least 90%. From the cysteine through the phenylalanine, the CDR3 covers 16 amino acids. Only CDR3 DNA remains: 48 bases, in frame from the first base. Looking up the germline V gene yields CDR1 SGHAT and CDR2 FQNNGV. V sheds 2 bases and J sheds 4 bases, leaving 17 bases between their ends.

Concerning this clonotype: There is no known antigen for this receptor. Per-nucleotide qualities are absent, and no much larger clonotype sits a single base away.

RNA was extracted using the RNeasy kit, and roughly 0.5 to 1 microgram was reverse transcribed with random hexamers. The immunoSEQ multiplex PCR assay, which covers 54 Vbeta and 13 Jbeta segments, was used to amplify TCR beta CDR3 regions. PCR amplification bias was corrected using a synthetic template baseline for primer optimization and computational correction. As for how the authors treated the data: Reads were annotated to V, D and J genes per IMGT and analyzed with immunoSEQ Analyzer, keeping only productive sequences. Clonality was calculated as one minus the Shannon entropy normalized by log2 of the number of productive unique sequences. For each patient and control, public and private clones were evaluated within the 100 most prevalent clones. A clone was defined as Susac-specific if it was absent from the healthy and MS cohorts, from over a thousand published viral clones and from other ImmuneACCESS disease sequences. The public reads were quality trimmed at Q25 with fastp and then assembled into clones with MiXCR by TCRdb, keeping productive beta chains. Under each unique CDR3 protein, matching rows form one entry showing the most common genes and DNA. The V and J calls reflect TCRdb's pipeline rather than the authors' work. A total of some 170,000 distinct CDR3 sequences appear in this sample, roughly 95% of them only once. The top ten clones comprise approximately 0.14% of the sample.

Here the chain combines TRBV11-2 and TRBJ2-5; TRBD2 could be the D gene, as 6 bases match. The sample consisted of CD4+ T cells from PBMCs. The clonotype comes from a human donor in good health. The bases read TGTGCCAGCAGCTTAATCGGGACCCCCGGGAGAGAGACCCAGTACTTC. Its protein is CASSLIGTPGRETQYF.